The sequence of this TCR beta chain was determined in a study of blood T cell repertoires in COVID-19. Study-level background: The study drew acute and convalescent COVID-19 samples from the United States, Italy and Spain. Sample material is recorded as cDNA or gDNA derived from T cells, B-cell-depleted T cells, or PBMCs.

Germline V lookup: CDR1 MDHEN, CDR2 SYDVKM. CDR3 length: 16 amino acids. V was shortened by 10 bases and J by 1 base, with 20 bases between the two germline ends. Sequencing was performed with immunoSEQ multiplex PCR; in TCRdb, only in-frame clones are kept and a portion is missing. The profile shows approximately 240,000 clones, roughly 82% of them singletons. Input material: peripheral blood. The chain is built from TRBV28 and TRBJ1-5; a weak D match, TRBD1 (5 bases). This receptor was identified in a woman over 75 with active or convalescent COVID-19. The CDR3 region has the DNA TGTGCCATCGGGACTAGGGGAGGCACAAGCAATCAGCCCCAGCATTTT. Translation: CAIGTRGGTSNQPQHF.